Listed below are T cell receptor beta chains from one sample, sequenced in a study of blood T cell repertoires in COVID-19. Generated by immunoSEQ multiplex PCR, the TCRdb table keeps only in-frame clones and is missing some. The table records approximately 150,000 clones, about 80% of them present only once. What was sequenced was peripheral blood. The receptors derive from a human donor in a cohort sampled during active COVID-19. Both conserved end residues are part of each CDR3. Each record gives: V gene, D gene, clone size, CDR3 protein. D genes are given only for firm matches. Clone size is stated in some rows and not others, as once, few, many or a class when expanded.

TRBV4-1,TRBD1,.,CASRRTGDLGDTQYF
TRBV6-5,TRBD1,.,CASSRDRVGETQYF
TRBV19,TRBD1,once,CASRKPGQGYTGELFF
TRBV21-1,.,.,CASSKVCKGASSEAFF
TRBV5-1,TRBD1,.,CASSLDRGNGNEQFF
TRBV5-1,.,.,CASSPGLSGANVLTF
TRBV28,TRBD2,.,CASTPSVGGGLEQYF
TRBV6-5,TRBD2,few,CASSYGGGAGADTQYF
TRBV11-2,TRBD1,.,CASIPRDRGPNYGYTF
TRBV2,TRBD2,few,CASSGGGAGGPSANTGELFF
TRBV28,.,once,CASSLQGPYEQYF
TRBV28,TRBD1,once,CASSPQGANEKLFF
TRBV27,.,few,CASSLSRGQGGIAGNTIYF
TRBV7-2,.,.,CASSLVAAGSEAFF
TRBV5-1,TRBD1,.,CASSLDQGVGQPQHF
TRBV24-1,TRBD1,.,CANKGTNYRTGDNEQFF
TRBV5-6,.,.,CASSLTTRHNEQFF
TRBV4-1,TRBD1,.,CASSQLLGGQRENTEAFF
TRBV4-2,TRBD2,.,CASSGSGGDQETQYF
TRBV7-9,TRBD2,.,CASSAGLAEITGELFF
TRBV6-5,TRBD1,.,CASSYSSGAGGGYTF
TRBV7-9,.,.,CASSLAGVGADTQYF
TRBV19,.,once,CASSILQGGESNQPQHF
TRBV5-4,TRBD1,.,CASSLEVRTGVYGYTF
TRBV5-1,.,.,CASSRAQGKGYEQYF
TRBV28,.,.,CASRIPDSPYGYTF
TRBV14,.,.,CASSQGRVGRTDTQYF
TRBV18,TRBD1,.,CASSPTGQGTSGSYNSPLHF
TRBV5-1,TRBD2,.,CASSPTGLAGGQRTGELFF
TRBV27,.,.,CASSLAQGGTEAFF
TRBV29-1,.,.,CSVGVHQGPEAFF
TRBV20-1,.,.,CSASGMAASSYNEQFF
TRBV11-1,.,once,CASSETSRSVDEQFF
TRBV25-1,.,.,CASSNAGPTEAFF
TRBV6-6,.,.,CASSSTGVRSNEQFF
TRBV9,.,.,CASSERVTDTQYF
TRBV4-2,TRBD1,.,CASSQSGTGVGITEAFF
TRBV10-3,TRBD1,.,CAISANLGQGTNEKLFF
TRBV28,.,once,CASSLVGRAAFF
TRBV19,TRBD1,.,CASSIGTGGETQYF
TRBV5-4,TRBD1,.,CASSLDRGGGYTF
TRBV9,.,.,CASSVEGGVADTQYF
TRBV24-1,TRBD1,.,CATSQRTGSLYGYTF
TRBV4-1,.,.,CASSQDLSQRGYGYTF
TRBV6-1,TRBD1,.,CASSAFFKRQGAGYTF
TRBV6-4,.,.,CASSTELNQPQHF
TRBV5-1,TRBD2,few,CASSLDGGALEQYF
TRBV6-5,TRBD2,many,CASSNPGLAVYEQYF
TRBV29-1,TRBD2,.,CSVDLAGIGVNEQFF
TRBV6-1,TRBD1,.,CASSETPQGGRETQYF
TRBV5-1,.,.,CASSLSGNSYNEQFF
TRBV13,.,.,CASSLLTSDETQYF